A single sample is the source of the 2 T cell receptor beta chains below, sequenced in a study of blood T cell repertoires in COVID-19 (TCRdb year 2020). The library was prepared using the immunoSEQ multiplex PCR assay. This is the immuneACCESS table as TCRdb keeps it, with only in-frame sequences that have V and J called. A part of the clones is gone; compared with another copy, unresolved V genes explain less than half, and the rest is unexplained. The sample table shows around 390,000 clones, and approximately 87% are seen once. Around 10% of the sample belongs to the ten largest clones. The material sequenced was PBMCs or T cells enriched from blood (not recorded which). These receptors all stem from a woman aged 45 to 65 who had recovered from COVID-19.

The V and J genes are TRBV5-6 and TRBJ1-2, with D perhaps TRBD1 (5 bases). The V end was cut by 0 bases, the J end by 3 bases, with 12 bases between. The CDR3 consists of 15 residues. CDR1 SGHDT and CDR2 YYEEEE come from the germline V gene. The CDR3, as DNA: TGTGCCAGCAGCTTGGTGGGGGGAGCTGACTATGGCTACACCTTC. Protein sequence: CASSLVGGADYGYTF.

On this clone itself: The same CDR3 is also encoded by other DNA sequences in this sample. The gene calls are TRBV27 and TRBJ1-2; perhaps TRBD1 as D (6 bases). Germline V gene lookup returns CDR1 MNHEY and CDR2 SMNVEV (reference sequence). Trimming pared 0 bases from V and 4 bases from J, leaving 9 bases between. The CDR3 contains 14 residues. The CDR3 nucleotides read TGTGCCAGCAGTTTATCATGGGGGCCCTATGGCTACACCTTC. Protein product: CASSLSWGPYGYTF.